The entry that follows covers one TCR beta chain sequence. CDR3 length: 17 amino acids. Between the trimmed V and J ends, which lost 3 bases and 4 bases, there was a span of 19 bases. Germline CDR1 is LGHNT and CDR2 is FRNRAP. The data were obtained in a study of blood T cells in healthy people across ages. A second PCR, run for about 7 to 12 cycles, used a sample-barcoded 5' primer plus a J-beta primer mix. MiXCR, applied by TCRdb to the 5' RACE reads, yields one record per CDR3 protein. The sample shows about 1 million distinct CDR3 sequences, 45% of them seen only once. The draw of peripheral blood yielded roughly 9.1 milliliters from each donor. Each sample provided at least 5.5 micrograms of extracted total RNA.

V gene TRBV12-5 combines with J gene TRBJ2-1; D remains ambiguous. Input material: blood. The TCR was taken from a woman in her sixties in good health. CDR3 in amino acids: CASGLIVNSRLYNEQFF. The DNA for the CDR3 is TGTGCTAGTGGTTTAATCGTCAACAGCCGCTTATACAATGAGCAGTTCTTC.